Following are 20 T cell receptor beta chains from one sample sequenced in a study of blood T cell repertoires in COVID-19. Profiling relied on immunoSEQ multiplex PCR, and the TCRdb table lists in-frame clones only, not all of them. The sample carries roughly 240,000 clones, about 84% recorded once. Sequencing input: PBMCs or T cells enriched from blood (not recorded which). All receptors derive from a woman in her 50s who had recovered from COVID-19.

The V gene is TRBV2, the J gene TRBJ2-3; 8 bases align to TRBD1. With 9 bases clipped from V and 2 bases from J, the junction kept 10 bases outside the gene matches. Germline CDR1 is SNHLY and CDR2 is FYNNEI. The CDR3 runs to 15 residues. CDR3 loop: CASQGAVGPTDTQYF. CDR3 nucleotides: TGTGCCAGTCAGGGGGCAGTTGGTCCCACAGATACGCAGTATTTT.

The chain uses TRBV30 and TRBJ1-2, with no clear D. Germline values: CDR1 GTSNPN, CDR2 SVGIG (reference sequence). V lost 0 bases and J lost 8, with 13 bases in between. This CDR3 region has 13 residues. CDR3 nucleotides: TGTGCCTGGAGTGTAGACGGGGTGGGCGGCTACACCTTC. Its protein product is CAWSVDGVGGYTF.

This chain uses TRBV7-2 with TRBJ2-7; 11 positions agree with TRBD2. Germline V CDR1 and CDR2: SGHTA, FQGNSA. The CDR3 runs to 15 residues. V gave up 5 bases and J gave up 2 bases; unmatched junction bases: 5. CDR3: CASSPPSGGPYEQYF. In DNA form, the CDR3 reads TGTGCCAGCAGCCCTCCTAGCGGGGGGCCCTACGAGCAGTACTTC.

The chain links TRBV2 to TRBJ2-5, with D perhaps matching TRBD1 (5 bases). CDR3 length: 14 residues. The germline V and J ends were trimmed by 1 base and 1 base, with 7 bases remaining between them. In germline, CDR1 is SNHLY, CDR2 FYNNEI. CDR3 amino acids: CASSEGRVQETQYF. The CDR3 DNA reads TGTGCCAGCAGTGAAGGCAGGGTCCAAGAGACCCAGTACTTC.

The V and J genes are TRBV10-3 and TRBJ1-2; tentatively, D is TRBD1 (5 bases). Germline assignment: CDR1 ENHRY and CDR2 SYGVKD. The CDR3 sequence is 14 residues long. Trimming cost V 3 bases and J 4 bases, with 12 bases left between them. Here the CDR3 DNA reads TGTGCCATCAGTGACAGGGCGCGCTTCTATGGCTACACCTTC. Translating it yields CAISDRARFYGYTF.

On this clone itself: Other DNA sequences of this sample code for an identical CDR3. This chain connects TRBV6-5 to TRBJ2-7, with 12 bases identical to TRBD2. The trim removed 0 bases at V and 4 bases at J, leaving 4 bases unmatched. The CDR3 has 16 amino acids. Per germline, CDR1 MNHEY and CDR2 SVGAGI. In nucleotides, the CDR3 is TGTGCCAGCAGTTACTCAACCGGGACTAGCGGGTACGAGCAGTACTTC. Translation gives CASSYSTGTSGYEQYF.

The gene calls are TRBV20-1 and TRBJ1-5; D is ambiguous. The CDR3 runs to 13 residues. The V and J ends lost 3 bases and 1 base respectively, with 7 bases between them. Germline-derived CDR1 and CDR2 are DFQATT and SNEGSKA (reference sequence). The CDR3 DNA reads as TGCAGTGCTAGTCAGAGGAGCAATCAGCCCCAGCATTTT. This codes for CSASQRSNQPQHF.

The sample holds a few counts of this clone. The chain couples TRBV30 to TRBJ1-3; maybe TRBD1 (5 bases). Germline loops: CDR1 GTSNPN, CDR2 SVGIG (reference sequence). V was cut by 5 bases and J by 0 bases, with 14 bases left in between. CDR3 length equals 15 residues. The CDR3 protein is CAWGRGQISGNTIYF. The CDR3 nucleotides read TGTGCCTGGGGGCGAGGACAAATCTCTGGAAACACCATATATTTT.

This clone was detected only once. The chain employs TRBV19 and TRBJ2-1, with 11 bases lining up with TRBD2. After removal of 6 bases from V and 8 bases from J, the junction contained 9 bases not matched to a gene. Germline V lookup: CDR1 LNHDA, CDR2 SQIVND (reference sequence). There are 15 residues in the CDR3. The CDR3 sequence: CASRRGLAVWDEQFF. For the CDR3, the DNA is TGTGCCAGTAGGAGGGGACTAGCGGTCTGGGATGAGCAGTTCTTC.

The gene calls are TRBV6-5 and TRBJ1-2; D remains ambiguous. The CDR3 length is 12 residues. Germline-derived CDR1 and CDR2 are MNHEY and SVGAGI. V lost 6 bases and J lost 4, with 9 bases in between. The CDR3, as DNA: TGTGCCAGCAGCCAAGAGGGCTATGGCTACACCTTC. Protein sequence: CASSQEGYGYTF.

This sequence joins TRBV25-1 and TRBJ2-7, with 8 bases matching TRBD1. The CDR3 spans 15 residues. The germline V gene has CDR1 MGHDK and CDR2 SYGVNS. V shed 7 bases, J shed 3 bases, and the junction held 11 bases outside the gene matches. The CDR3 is CASTGGQGGYYEQYF. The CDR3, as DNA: TGTGCCAGCACTGGCGGACAGGGAGGTTACTACGAGCAGTACTTC.

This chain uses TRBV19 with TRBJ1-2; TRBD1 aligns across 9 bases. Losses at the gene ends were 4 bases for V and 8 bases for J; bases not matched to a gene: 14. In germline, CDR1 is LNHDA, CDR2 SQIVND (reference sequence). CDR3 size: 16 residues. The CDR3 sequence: CASSTPRTGDLLGYTF. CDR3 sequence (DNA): TGTGCCAGTAGTACCCCCCGGACAGGGGACCTTCTGGGCTACACCTTC.

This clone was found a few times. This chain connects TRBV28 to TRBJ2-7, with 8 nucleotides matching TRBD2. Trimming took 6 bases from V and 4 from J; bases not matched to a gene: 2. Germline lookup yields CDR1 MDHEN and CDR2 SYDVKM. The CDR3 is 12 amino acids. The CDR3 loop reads CASRTSAYEQYF. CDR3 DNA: TGTGCCAGCAGGACTAGCGCATACGAGCAGTACTTC.

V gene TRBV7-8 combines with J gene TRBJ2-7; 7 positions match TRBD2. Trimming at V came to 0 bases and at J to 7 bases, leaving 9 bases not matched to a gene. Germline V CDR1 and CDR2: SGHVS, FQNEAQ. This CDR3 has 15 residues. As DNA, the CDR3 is TGTGCCAGCAGCTTAGCGATTCGGGGGGTACGAGAGCAGTACTTC. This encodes CASSLAIRGVREQYF.

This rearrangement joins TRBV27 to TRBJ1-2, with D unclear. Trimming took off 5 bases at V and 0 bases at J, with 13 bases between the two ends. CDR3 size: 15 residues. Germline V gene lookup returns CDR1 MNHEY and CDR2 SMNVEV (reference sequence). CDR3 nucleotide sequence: TGTGCCAGCAGTCCCCAACAGAGTTCTAACTATGGCTACACCTTC. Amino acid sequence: CASSPQQSSNYGYTF.

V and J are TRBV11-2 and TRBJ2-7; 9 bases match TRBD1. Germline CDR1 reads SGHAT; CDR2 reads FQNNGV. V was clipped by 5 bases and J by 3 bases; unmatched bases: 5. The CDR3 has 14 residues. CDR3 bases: TGTGCCAGCAGCCAGGACAGGGGAGTCTACGAGCAGTACTTC. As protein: CASSQDRGVYEQYF.

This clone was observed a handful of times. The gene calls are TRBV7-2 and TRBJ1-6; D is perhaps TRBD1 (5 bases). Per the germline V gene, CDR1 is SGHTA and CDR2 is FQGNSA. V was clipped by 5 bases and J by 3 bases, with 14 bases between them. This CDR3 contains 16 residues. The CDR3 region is CASSRRVVDYNSPLHF. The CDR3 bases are TGTGCCAGCAGCCGCAGGGTAGTGGACTATAATTCACCCCTCCACTTT. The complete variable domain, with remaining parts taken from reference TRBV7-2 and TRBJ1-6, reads GAGVSQSPSNKVTEKGKDVELRCDPISGHTALYWYRQSLGQGLEFLIYFQGNSAPDKSGLPSDRFSAERTGGSVSTLTIQRTQQEDSAVYLCASSRRVVDYNSPLHFGNGTRLTVT.

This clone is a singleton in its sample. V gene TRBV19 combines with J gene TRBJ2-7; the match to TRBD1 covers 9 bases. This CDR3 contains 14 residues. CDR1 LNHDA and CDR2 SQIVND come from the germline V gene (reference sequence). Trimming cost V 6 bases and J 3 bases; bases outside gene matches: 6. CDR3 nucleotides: TGTGCCAGTAGACAGGACAGGGGAGTCTACGAGCAGTACTTC. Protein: CASRQDRGVYEQYF.

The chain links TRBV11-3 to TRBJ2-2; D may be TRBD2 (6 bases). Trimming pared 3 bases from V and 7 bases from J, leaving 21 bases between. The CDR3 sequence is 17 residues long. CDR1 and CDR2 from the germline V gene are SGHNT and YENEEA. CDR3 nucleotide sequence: TGTGCCAGCAGCTTGGGTTACGGGGGATTTAGTTTCGGGGAGCTGTTTTTT. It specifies CASSLGYGGFSFGELFF.

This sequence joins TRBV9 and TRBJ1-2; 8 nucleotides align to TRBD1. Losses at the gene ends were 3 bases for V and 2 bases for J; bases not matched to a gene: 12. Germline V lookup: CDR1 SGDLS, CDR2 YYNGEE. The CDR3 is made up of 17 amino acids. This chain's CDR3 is CASSATRGQGRNYGYTF. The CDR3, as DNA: TGTGCCAGCAGCGCCACTCGAGGACAGGGACGAAACTATGGCTACACCTTC.